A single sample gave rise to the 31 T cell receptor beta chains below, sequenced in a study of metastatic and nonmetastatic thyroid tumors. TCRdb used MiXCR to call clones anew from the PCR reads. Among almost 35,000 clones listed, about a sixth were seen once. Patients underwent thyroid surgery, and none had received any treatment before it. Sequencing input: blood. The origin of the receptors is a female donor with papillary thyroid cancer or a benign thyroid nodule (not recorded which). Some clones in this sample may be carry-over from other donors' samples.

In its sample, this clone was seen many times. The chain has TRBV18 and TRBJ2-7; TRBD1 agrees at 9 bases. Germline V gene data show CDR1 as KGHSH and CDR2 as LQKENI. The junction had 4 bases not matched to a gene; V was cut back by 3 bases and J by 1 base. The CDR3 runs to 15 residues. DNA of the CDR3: TGTGCCAGCTCACCGCTGGGACAGGGTTCCTACGAGCAGTACTTC. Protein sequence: CASSPLGQGSYEQYF.

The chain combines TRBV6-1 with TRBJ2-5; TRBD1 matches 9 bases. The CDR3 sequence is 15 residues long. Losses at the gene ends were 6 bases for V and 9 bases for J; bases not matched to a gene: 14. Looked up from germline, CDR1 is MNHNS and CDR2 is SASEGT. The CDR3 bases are TGTGCCAGCAGCCCAGGGACAGGGTGCCCTAAGGCCCAGTACTTC. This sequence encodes CASSPGTGCPKAQYF.

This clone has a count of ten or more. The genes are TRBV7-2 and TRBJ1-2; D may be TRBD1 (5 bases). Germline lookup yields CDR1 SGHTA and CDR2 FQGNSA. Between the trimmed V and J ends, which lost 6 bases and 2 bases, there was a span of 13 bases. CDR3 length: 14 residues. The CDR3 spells CASRSGGTNYGYTF. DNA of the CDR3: TGTGCCAGCAGGTCCGGGGGTACGAACTATGGCTACACCTTC.

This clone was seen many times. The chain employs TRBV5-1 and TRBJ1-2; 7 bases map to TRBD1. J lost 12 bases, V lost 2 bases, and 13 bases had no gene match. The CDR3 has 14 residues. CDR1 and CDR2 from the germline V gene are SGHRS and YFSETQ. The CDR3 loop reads CASSFRGSIPAHTF. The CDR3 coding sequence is TGCGCCAGCAGCTTCAGGGGGTCTATCCCCGCTCACACCTTC. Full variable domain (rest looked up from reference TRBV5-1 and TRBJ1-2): KAGVTQTPRYLIKTRGQQVTLSCSPISGHRSVSWYQQTPGQGLQFLFEYFSETQRNKGNFPGRFSGRQFSNSRSEMNVSTLELGDSALYLCASSFRGSIPAHTFGSGTRLTVV.

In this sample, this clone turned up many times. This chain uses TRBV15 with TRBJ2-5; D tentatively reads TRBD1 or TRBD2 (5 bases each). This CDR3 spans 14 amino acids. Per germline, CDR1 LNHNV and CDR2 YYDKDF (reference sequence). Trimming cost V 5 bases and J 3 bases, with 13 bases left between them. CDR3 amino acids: CATSLGTEEETQYF. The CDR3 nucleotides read TGTGCCACCAGCCTAGGGACGGAGGAAGAGACCCAGTACTTC.

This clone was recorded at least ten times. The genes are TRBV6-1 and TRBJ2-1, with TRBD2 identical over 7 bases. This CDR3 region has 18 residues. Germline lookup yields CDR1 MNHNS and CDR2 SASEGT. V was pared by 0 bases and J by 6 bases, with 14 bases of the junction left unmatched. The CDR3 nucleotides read TGTGCCAGCAGTGAAGCCAGGTCGGCGGGAGTGGGTTTCAATGAGCAGTTCTTC. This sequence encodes CASSEARSAGVGFNEQFF.

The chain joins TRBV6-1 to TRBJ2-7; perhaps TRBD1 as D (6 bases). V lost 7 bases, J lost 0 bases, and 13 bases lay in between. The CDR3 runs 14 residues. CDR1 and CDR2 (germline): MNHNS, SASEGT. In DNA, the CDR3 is TGTGCCAGCATCCCGGGACATAGCTCCTACGAGCAGTACTTC. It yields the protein CASIPGHSSYEQYF.

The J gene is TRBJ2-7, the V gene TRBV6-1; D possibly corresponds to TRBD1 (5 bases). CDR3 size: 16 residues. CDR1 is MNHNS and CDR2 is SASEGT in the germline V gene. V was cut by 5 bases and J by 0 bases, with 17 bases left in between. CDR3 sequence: CASSKMQGGISYEQYF. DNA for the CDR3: TGTGCCAGCAGTAAAATGCAGGGTGGTATCTCCTACGAGCAGTACTTC.

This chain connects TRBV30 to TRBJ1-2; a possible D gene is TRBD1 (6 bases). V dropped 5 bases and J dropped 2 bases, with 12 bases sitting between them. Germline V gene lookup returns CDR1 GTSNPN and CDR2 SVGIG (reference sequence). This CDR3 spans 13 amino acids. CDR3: CAWARGENYGYTF. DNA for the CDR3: TGTGCCTGGGCGAGGGGGGAGAACTATGGCTACACCTTC.

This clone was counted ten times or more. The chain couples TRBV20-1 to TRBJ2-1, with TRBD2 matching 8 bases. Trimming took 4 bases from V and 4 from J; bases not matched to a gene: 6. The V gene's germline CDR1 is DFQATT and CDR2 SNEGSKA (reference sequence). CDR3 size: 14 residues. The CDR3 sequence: CSANRLAFYNEQFF. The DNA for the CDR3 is TGCAGTGCTAACCGACTAGCGTTTTACAATGAGCAGTTCTTC.

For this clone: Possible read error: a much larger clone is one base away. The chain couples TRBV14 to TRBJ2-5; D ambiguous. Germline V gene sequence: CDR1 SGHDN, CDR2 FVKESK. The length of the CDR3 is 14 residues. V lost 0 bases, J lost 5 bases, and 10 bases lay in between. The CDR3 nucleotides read TGTGCCAGCAGCCAAGAAATTATTACGGAGACCCAGTACTTC. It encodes CASSQEIITETQYF.

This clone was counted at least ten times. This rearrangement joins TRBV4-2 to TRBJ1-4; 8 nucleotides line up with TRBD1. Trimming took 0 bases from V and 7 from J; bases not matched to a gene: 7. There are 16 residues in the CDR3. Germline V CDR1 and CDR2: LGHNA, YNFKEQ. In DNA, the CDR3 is TGTGCCAGCAGCCAAGATCGGCAGGGGGCTCTTGAAAAACTGTTTTTT. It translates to CASSQDRQGALEKLFF.

This chain's CDR3 is CASSLGRGNEQFF. CDR3 coding DNA: TGTGCCAGCAGCTTGGGCAGGGGCAATGAGCAGTTCTTC. The V call is TRBV5-6, the J call TRBJ2-1; TRBD1 is a possible D gene (6 bases). Trimming cost V 0 bases and J 6 bases, with 7 bases left between them. The CDR3 has 13 amino acids. Germline-derived CDR1 and CDR2 are SGHDT and YYEEEE.

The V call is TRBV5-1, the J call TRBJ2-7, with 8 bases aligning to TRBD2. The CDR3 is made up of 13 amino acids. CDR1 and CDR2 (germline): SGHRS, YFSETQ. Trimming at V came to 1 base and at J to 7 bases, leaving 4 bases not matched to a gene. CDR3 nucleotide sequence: TGCGCCAGCAGCTTGCGGGAGGGTCGGGAGCAGTACTTC. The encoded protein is CASSLREGREQYF.

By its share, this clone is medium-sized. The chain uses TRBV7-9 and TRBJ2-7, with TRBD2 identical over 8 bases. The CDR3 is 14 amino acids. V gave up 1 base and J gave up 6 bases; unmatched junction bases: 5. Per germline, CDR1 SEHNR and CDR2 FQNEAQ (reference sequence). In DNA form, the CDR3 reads TGTGCCAGCAGCTTAGAGGGACTAGTCTCCGAGCAGTACTTC. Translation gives CASSLEGLVSEQYF.

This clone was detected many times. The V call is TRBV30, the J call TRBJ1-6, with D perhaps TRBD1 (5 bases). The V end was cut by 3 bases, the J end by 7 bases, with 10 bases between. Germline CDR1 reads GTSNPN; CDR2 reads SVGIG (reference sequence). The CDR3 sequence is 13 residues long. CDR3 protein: CAWSGGGNSPLHF. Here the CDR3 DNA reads TGTGCCTGGAGCGGGGGGGGAAATTCACCCCTCCACTTT.

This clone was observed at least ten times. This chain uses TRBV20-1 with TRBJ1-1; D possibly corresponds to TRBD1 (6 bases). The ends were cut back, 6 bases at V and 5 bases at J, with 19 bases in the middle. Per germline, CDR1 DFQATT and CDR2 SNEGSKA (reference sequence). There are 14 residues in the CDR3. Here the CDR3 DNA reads TGCAGTGCCCTCTTCAGAACAGGGCAGACTGAAGCTTTCTTT. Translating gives CSALFRTGQTEAFF.

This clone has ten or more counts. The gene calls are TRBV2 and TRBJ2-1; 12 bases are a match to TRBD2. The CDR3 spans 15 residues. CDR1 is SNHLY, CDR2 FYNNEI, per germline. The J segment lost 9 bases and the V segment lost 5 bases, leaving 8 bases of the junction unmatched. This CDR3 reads CASSSSGRVGREQFF. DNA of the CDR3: TGTGCCAGCAGTTCTAGCGGGAGGGTCGGCCGTGAGCAGTTCTTC.

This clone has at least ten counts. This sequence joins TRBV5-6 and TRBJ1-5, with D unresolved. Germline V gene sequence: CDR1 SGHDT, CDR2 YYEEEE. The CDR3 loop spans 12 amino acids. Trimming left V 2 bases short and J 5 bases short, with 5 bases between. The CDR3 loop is CASSFGDQPQHF. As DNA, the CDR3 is TGTGCCAGCAGCTTTGGGGATCAGCCCCAGCATTTT.

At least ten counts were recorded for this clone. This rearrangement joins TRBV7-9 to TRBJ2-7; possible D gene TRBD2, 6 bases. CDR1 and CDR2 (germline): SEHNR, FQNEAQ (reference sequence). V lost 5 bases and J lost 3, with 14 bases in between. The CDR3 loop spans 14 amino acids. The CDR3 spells CASSTRDGSYEQYF. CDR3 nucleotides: TGTGCCAGCAGCACGAGGGACGGGAGCTACGAGCAGTACTTC.

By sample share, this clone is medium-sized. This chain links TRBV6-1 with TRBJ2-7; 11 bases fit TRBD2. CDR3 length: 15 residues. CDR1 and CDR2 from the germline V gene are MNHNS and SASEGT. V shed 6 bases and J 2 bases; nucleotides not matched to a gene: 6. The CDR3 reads CASSLRLAGPYEQYF. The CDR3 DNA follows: TGTGCCAGCAGCCTCAGACTAGCGGGACCCTACGAGCAGTACTTC.

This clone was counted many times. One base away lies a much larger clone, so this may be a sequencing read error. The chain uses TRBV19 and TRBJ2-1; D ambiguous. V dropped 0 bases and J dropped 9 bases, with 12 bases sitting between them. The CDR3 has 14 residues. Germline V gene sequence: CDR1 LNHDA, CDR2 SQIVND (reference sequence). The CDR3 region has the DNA TGTGCCAGTAGTATAGAGAACTCTCGCGGTGAGCAGTTCTTC. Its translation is CASSIENSRGEQFF.

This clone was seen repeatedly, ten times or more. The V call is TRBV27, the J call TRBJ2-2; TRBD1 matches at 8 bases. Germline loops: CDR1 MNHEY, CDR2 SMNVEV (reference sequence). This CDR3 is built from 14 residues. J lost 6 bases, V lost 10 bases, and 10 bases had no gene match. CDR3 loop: CAINRGLGPGELFF. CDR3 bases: TGTGCCATTAACAGGGGGTTAGGGCCCGGGGAGCTGTTTTTT.

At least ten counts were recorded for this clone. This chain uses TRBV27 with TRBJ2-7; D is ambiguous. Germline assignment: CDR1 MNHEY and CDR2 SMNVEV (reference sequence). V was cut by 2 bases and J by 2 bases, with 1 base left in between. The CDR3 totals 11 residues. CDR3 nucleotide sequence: TGTGCCAGCAGTTTAACCTACGAGCAGTACTTC. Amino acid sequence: CASSLTYEQYF.

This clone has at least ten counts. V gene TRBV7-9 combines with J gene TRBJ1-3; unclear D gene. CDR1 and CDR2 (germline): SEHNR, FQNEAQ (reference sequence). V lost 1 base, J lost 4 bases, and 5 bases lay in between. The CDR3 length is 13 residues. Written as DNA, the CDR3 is TGTGCCAGCAGCTTAGTCGGGGGAAACACCATATATTTT. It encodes CASSLVGGNTIYF. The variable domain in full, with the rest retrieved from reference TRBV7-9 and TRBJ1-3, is DTGVSQNPRHKITKRGQNVTFRCDPISEHNRLYWYRQTLGQGPEFLTYFQNEAQLEKSRLLSDRFSAERPKGSFSTLEIQRTEQGDSAMYLCASSLVGGNTIYFGEGSWLTVV.

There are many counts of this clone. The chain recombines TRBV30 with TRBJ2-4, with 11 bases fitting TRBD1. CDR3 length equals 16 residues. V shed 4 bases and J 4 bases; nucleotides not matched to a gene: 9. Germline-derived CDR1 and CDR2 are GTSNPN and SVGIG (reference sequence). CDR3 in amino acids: CAWTDRDRGSKNIQYF. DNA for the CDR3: TGTGCCTGGACCGACCGGGACAGGGGGTCAAAAAACATTCAGTACTTC.

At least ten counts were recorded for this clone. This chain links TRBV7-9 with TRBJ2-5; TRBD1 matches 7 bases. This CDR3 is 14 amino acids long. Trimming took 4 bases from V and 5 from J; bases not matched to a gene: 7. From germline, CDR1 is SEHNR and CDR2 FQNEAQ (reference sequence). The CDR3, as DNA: TGTGCCAGCAGCTCGTTGACAGGGTTGGAGACCCAGTACTTC. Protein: CASSSLTGLETQYF.

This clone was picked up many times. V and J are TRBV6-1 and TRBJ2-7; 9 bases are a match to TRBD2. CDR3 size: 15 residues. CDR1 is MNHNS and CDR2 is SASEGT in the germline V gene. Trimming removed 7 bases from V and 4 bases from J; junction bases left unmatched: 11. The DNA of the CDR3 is TGTGCCAGCACTCTCCGTCTAGCGGGGAGTTACGAGCAGTACTTC. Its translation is CASTLRLAGSYEQYF.

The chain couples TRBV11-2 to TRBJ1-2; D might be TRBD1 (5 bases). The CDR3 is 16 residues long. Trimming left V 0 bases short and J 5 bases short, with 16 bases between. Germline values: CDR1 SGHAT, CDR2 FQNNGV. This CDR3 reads CASSLDHSQGLYGYTF. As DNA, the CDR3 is TGTGCCAGCAGCTTAGATCATTCTCAGGGTCTGTATGGCTACACCTTC.

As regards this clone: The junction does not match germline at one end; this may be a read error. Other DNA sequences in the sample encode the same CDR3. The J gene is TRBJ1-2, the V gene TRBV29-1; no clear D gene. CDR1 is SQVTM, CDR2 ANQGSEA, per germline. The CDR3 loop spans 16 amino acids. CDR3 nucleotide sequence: TGCAGCGTCGAAGACGGGAGGATCGGAGGCCCCTATGGCTACACCTTC. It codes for CSVEDGRIGGPYGYTF.

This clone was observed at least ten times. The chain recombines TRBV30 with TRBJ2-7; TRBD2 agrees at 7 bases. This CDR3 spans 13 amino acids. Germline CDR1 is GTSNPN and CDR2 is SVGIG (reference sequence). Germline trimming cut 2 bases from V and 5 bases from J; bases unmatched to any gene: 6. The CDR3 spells CAWSWAGDHEQYF. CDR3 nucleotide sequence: TGTGCCTGGAGTTGGGCGGGAGACCACGAGCAGTACTTC.